These 29 T cell receptor beta chains share one sample of origin, sequenced in a study of response to subunit inactivated influenza vaccine. TCRdb reanalysed the RT-PCR reads using MiXCR and keeps one entry per CDR3 protein. The sample yields 450,000 to 600,000 distinct CDR3 sequences, approximately 15% seen once. Specimen: CD4+ T cells sorted from PBMCs, collected roughly 24 months after vaccination. The receptors derive from a man aged 45 to 70 who received an inactivated influenza vaccine.

This chain links TRBV6-5 with TRBJ2-7; D is undetermined. Looked up from germline, CDR1 is MNHEY and CDR2 is SVGAGI. The CDR3 has 14 amino acids. Trimming removed 0 bases from V and 4 bases from J, with 10 bases in between. DNA of the CDR3: TGTGCCAGCAGTTACTCTGTGGGCAATTACGAGCAGTACTTC. This encodes CASSYSVGNYEQYF.

V usage is TRBV20-1 and J usage is TRBJ2-1; D might be TRBD2 (6 bases). The V and J ends lost 0 bases and 0 bases respectively, with 12 bases between them. Germline loops: CDR1 DFQATT, CDR2 SNEGSKA (reference sequence). CDR3 size: 16 residues. CDR3 loop: CSAREASASSYNEQFF. The CDR3 DNA reads as TGCAGTGCTAGAGAGGCTAGCGCGAGCTCCTACAATGAGCAGTTCTTC.

The gene calls are TRBV20-1 and TRBJ2-3; 7 bases agree with TRBD1. Unmatched junction bases numbered 16, after V lost 6 bases and J lost 10 bases. CDR3 length: 14 residues. Germline values: CDR1 DFQATT, CDR2 SNEGSKA (reference sequence). CDR3 DNA: TGCAGTGCCCTCACTACTGGGACAGTATCCTCGCAGTATTTT. As protein: CSALTTGTVSSQYF.

This clonotype was counted between two and nine times. The chain links TRBV7-6 to TRBJ1-1; D is ambiguous. There are 13 residues in the CDR3. V lost 4 bases and J lost 5, with 11 bases in between. Germline CDR1 SGHVS, CDR2 FNYEAQ. DNA for the CDR3: TGTGCCAGCAGCTCTCAAGACGGAACTGAAGCTTTCTTT. Translated: CASSSQDGTEAFF.

Many counts were recorded for this clonotype. CDR3 nucleotides: TGTGCCAGCAGCCAACTAGCGGGAGGCACCTACGAGCAGTACTTC. This sequence encodes CASSQLAGGTYEQYF. This chain links TRBV5-6 with TRBJ2-7; 12 nucleotides line up with TRBD2. V was clipped by 4 bases and J by 2 bases; unmatched bases: 4. CDR3 size: 15 residues. Germline assignment: CDR1 SGHDT and CDR2 YYEEEE.

V is TRBV11-2 and J is TRBJ2-1, with D perhaps matching TRBD2 (7 bases). The V gene lost 6 bases and the J gene lost 5 bases, with 17 bases spanning the gap. Germline values: CDR1 SGHAT, CDR2 FQNNGV. The CDR3 totals 15 residues. CDR3 in amino acids: CASRLRRGRDNEQFF. CDR3 nucleotides: TGTGCCAGCAGGCTTAGGAGGGGGAGGGACAATGAGCAGTTCTTC.

The sample holds many counts of this clonotype. The chain joins TRBV12-3 or TRBV12-4 to TRBJ1-1; tentatively, D is TRBD1 (5 bases). There are 15 residues in the CDR3. Trimming left V 5 bases short and J 1 base short, with 14 bases between. Here the CDR3 reads CASSPRGPRNTEAFF. The DNA of the CDR3 is TGTGCCAGCAGTCCCCGGGGACCCAGGAACACTGAAGCTTTCTTT.

The chain employs TRBV20-1 and TRBJ2-3; D gene ambiguous. The CDR3 covers 14 residues. Germline CDR1 is DFQATT and CDR2 is SNEGSKA (reference sequence). V lost 2 bases, J lost 1 base, and 10 bases lay in between. The CDR3 loop reads CSARPPHGTDTQYF. CDR3 coding DNA: TGCAGTGCTAGACCCCCTCATGGCACAGATACGCAGTATTTT.

This clonotype was found a few times. This chain uses TRBV29-1 with TRBJ1-2; 7 bases fit TRBD1. CDR1 is SQVTM and CDR2 is ANQGSEA in the germline V gene. The CDR3 contains 13 residues. With 7 bases clipped from V and 13 bases from J, the junction kept 18 bases outside the gene matches. In nucleotides, the CDR3 is TGCAGCGAAGGACAGGCTGGGTCCGGGGCTCTCACCTTC. Amino acids: CSEGQAGSGALTF.

This chain joins TRBV6-1 and TRBJ2-2; D could derive from TRBD1 or TRBD2 (5 bases each). The V end was cut by 6 bases, the J end by 6 bases, with 17 bases between. The CDR3 consists of 15 residues. CDR1 MNHNS and CDR2 SASEGT come from the germline V gene. CDR3 bases: TGTGCCAGCAGCCCCCCCGGGACCTCCCCCGGGGAGCTGTTTTTT. Translating gives CASSPPGTSPGELFF.

This clonotype has only a few counts. This sequence joins TRBV20-1 and TRBJ2-3; perhaps TRBD2 as D (5 bases). This CDR3 region has 14 residues. V was clipped by 3 bases and J by 4 bases, with 14 bases between them. CDR1 is DFQATT and CDR2 is SNEGSKA in the germline V gene (reference sequence). The CDR3 loop is CSARAGYVPDTQYF. The CDR3 nucleotides read TGCAGTGCTAGGGCGGGTTACGTCCCAGATACGCAGTATTTT.

V usage is TRBV7-9 and J usage is TRBJ1-6; D unclear. Germline V gene data show CDR1 as SEHNR and CDR2 as FQNEAQ (reference sequence). The V and J ends lost 5 bases and 8 bases respectively, with 10 bases between them. The CDR3 has 13 residues. The CDR3 spells CASSPGSDSPLHF. The CDR3 region has the DNA TGTGCCAGCAGCCCCGGCAGTGATTCACCCCTCCACTTT.

This clonotype has more than one count but fewer than ten. Here the CDR3 DNA reads TGTGCCAGCAGTTCCCTCGGGGGGGCCGAGAATGAGCAGTTCTTC. The encoded protein is CASSSLGGAENEQFF. The V call is TRBV6-5, the J call TRBJ2-1; 8 nucleotides match TRBD2. V shed 4 bases and J 7 bases; nucleotides not matched to a gene: 9. Germline V gene sequence: CDR1 MNHEY, CDR2 SVGAGI. The CDR3 sequence is 15 residues long.

This rearrangement joins TRBV28 to TRBJ2-5, with 12 bases aligning to TRBD2. The J segment lost 5 bases and the V segment lost 5 bases, leaving 9 bases of the junction unmatched. This CDR3 has 16 amino acids. Germline V lookup: CDR1 MDHEN, CDR2 SYDVKM. The CDR3 sequence is CASSIPGLAGWETQYF. CDR3 sequence (DNA): TGTGCCAGCAGTATACCAGGACTAGCGGGGTGGGAGACCCAGTACTTC.

The rearrangement joins TRBV5-1 to TRBJ2-1; 7 bases agree with TRBD2. J lost 8 bases, V lost 0 bases, and 11 bases had no gene match. CDR1 SGHRS and CDR2 YFSETQ come from the germline V gene. The CDR3 sequence is 16 residues long. CDR3 coding DNA: TGCGCCAGCAGCTTGGTCGGGGGGTTGATTGTCGATGAGCAGTTCTTC. This sequence encodes CASSLVGGLIVDEQFF.

This sequence joins TRBV6-6 and TRBJ2-1; the D gene is possibly TRBD2 (6 bases). In germline, CDR1 is MNHNY, CDR2 SVGAGI (reference sequence). This CDR3 region has 11 residues. Written as DNA, the CDR3 is TGTGCGGGAGGCCACTACAATGAGCAGTTCTTC. This gives the protein CAGGHYNEQFF.

This rearrangement joins TRBV7-3 to TRBJ2-1; D perhaps matches TRBD1 (6 bases). V lost 5 bases, J lost 1 base, and 9 bases lay in between. Per the germline V gene, CDR1 is SGHTA and CDR2 is FQGTGA. The CDR3 is 14 amino acids. CDR3 nucleotides: TGTGCCAGCAGCGGCAGGGGTTCCTACAATGAGCAGTTCTTC. This translates into CASSGRGSYNEQFF.

The chain recombines TRBV9 with TRBJ1-6; D perhaps matches TRBD1 (5 bases). This CDR3 is built from 15 residues. V lost 3 bases and J 5 bases, leaving 12 bases between the germline ends. CDR1 is SGDLS and CDR2 is YYNGEE in the germline V gene. The CDR3 nucleotides read TGTGCCAGCAGCGCGGGACGAATGAATAATTCACCCCTCCACTTT. Encoded protein: CASSAGRMNNSPLHF.

In its sample, this clonotype was seen a few times. The chain joins TRBV5-4 to TRBJ2-1; weak D call: TRBD2 (5 bases). CDR3 length: 20 residues. CDR1 is SGHNT, CDR2 YYREEE, per germline (reference sequence). V was cut by 0 bases and J by 0 bases, with 22 bases left in between. This CDR3 is CASSLGFDIGGPSSYNEQFF. The CDR3 DNA sequence: TGTGCCAGCAGCTTGGGATTCGATATTGGCGGGCCGAGCTCCTACAATGAGCAGTTCTTC.

This clonotype was counted ten times or more. The V gene is TRBV20-1, the J gene TRBJ2-3; D gene uncertain. This CDR3 region has 15 residues. V shed 0 bases and J shed 0 bases, with 10 bases lying between them. Looked up from germline, CDR1 is DFQATT and CDR2 is SNEGSKA (reference sequence). The DNA of the CDR3 is TGCAGTGCTAGAGAGGATTTCCCTAGCACAGATACGCAGTATTTT. It translates to CSAREDFPSTDTQYF.

This clonotype occurred a few times. The chain is built from TRBV5-5 and TRBJ2-3; D possibly corresponds to TRBD1 (6 bases). CDR1 SGHKS and CDR2 YYEKEE come from the germline V gene (reference sequence). The CDR3 extends over 14 amino acids. V gave up 3 bases and J gave up 2 bases, with 10 bases separating them. CDR3 bases: TGTGCCAGCAGCTACAGGGACCTCACAGATACGCAGTATTTT. Its protein product is CASSYRDLTDTQYF.

This clonotype showed up just a few times. The rearrangement links TRBV6-5 to TRBJ2-7, with D unresolved. Per the germline V gene, CDR1 is MNHEY and CDR2 is SVGAGI. The CDR3 covers 13 residues. V lost 0 bases to trimming and J lost 3 bases, with 6 bases between them. DNA of the CDR3: TGTGCCAGCAGTTACTCCCCCAGCTACGAGCAGTACTTC. Encoded protein: CASSYSPSYEQYF.

This clonotype was found a few times. V is TRBV10-3 and J is TRBJ2-1, with 14 positions matching TRBD2. The length of the CDR3 is 17 residues. The V and J ends lost 4 bases and 0 bases, in that order; junction bases with no gene match: 2. From germline, CDR1 is ENHRY and CDR2 SYGVKD. In nucleotides, the CDR3 is TGTGCCATCAGTGGACTAGCGGGAGGGAGCTCCTACAATGAGCAGTTCTTC. Its translation: CAISGLAGGSSYNEQFF.

V gene TRBV5-1 combines with J gene TRBJ2-2; D is perhaps TRBD1 (5 bases). The CDR3 covers 14 residues. V shed 0 bases and J shed 5 bases, with 8 bases lying between them. Per the germline V gene, CDR1 is SGHRS and CDR2 is YFSETQ. The DNA of the CDR3 is TGCGCCAGCAGCTTGGACAGGTTAACCGGGGAGCTGTTTTTT. It encodes CASSLDRLTGELFF.

The V call is TRBV12-3 or TRBV12-4, the J call TRBJ2-1; D is ambiguous. Trimming shortened V by 6 bases and J by 9 bases, and 9 bases separated the two germline ends. The CDR3 totals 11 residues. The CDR3 region is CASRTTSEQFF. CDR3 DNA sequence: TGTGCCAGCAGGACCACCAGTGAGCAGTTCTTC.

This clonotype was seen a handful of times. The rearrangement uses TRBV5-1 and TRBJ2-1, with 9 bases identical to TRBD2. The CDR3 extends over 19 amino acids. V shed 0 bases and J 0 bases; nucleotides not matched to a gene: 10. The V gene's germline CDR1 is SGHRS and CDR2 YFSETQ. The DNA of the CDR3 is TGCGCCAGCAGCTTGGTTGGTAGCGGGGGAATTCGCTCCTACAATGAGCAGTTCTTC. Protein product: CASSLVGSGGIRSYNEQFF.

This chain connects TRBV10-3 to TRBJ2-6; D is tentatively TRBD1 or TRBD2 (5 bases each). The V end lost 4 bases, the J end lost 0 bases, and 10 bases lay between the germline ends. Germline CDR1 reads ENHRY; CDR2 reads SYGVKD. This CDR3 spans 16 amino acids. CDR3 loop: CAISGGRTSGANVLTF. For the CDR3, the DNA is TGTGCCATCAGTGGGGGACGGACCTCTGGGGCCAACGTCCTGACTTTC.

The genes are TRBV12-3 or TRBV12-4 and TRBJ2-2; D is ambiguous. This CDR3 has 11 residues. With 4 bases removed from V and 6 bases from J, the gap between germline ends came to 3 bases. As DNA, the CDR3 is TGTGCCAGCAGTTGGTCCGGGGAGCTGTTTTTT. Amino acid sequence: CASSWSGELFF.

This clonotype occurred a few times. This chain joins TRBV4-2 and TRBJ2-3, with 13 bases lining up with TRBD2. V shed 4 bases and J 3 bases; nucleotides not matched to a gene: 7. The CDR3 consists of 17 residues. The germline gives CDR1 LGHNA, CDR2 YNFKEQ. In nucleotides, the CDR3 is TGTGCCAGCAGCCTACTAGCGGGGGGGGGTTGGACAGATACGCAGTATTTT. Translated, it gives CASSLLAGGGWTDTQYF.